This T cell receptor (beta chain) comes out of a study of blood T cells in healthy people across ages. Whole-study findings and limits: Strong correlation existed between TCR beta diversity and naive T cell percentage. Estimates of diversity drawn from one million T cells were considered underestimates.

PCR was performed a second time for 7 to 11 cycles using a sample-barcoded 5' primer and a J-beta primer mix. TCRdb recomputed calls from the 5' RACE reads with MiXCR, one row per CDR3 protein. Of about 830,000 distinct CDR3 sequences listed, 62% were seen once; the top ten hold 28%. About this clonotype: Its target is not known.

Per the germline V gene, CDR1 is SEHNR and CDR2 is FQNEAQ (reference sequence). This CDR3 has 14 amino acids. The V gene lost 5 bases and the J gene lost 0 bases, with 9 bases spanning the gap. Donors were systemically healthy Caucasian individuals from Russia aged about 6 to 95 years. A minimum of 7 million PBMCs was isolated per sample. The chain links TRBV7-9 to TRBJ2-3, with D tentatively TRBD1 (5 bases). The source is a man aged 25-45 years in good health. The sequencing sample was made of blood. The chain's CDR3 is CASSPTVSTDTQYF. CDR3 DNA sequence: TGTGCCAGCAGCCCGACAGTTAGCACAGATACGCAGTATTTT.